A selection of T cell receptor beta chains follows, all from one sample in a study of long-term antiretroviral therapy in people with HIV. The data were produced by immunoSEQ multiplex PCR, yet TCRdb's version contains in-frame clones alone and is incomplete. The sample gives about 26,000 clones, over 70% of which show up once; roughly 5% is in the top ten. This sample comprised unsorted PBMCs, obtained 1.1 years before starting antiretroviral therapy. These receptors were obtained from a woman younger than 45 with HIV. Both conserved end residues are part of each CDR3. Each record gives: CDR3 protein, CDR3 DNA, clone size, J gene, D gene, V gene. D genes are given only for firm matches. The size of a clone is reported for some rows only, either as once, few or many, or as a class for expanded clones.

cdr3_aa: CAWSVKADYNEQFF
cdr3_nt: TGTGCCTGGAGTGTAAAGGCAGACTACAATGAGCAGTTCTTC
clone_size: -
j_call: TRBJ2-1
d_call: -
v_call: TRBV30

cdr3_aa: CASRAQRVAGSRYGYTF
cdr3_nt: TGTGCCAGCCGTGCCCAAAGGGTAGCAGGCAGTAGATATGGCTACACCTTC
clone_size: -
j_call: TRBJ1-2
d_call: -
v_call: TRBV2

cdr3_aa: CASSAMAGWNDEAFF
cdr3_nt: TGTGCCAGCTCGGCCATGGCAGGGTGGAATGATGAAGCTTTCTTT
clone_size: -
j_call: TRBJ1-1
d_call: -
v_call: TRBV18

cdr3_aa: CAGQTETNEKLFF
cdr3_nt: TGTGCCGGGCAGACGGAAACTAATGAAAAACTGTTTTTT
clone_size: few
j_call: TRBJ1-4
d_call: -
v_call: TRBV2

cdr3_aa: CASRQSNTEAFF
cdr3_nt: TGTGCCAGTCGACAGTCCAACACTGAAGCTTTCTTT
clone_size: -
j_call: TRBJ1-1
d_call: -
v_call: TRBV6-1

cdr3_aa: CASSLGPTNTGELFF
cdr3_nt: TGCGCCAGCAGCCTGGGACCAACCAACACCGGGGAGCTGTTTTTT
clone_size: -
j_call: TRBJ2-2
d_call: -
v_call: TRBV5-1

cdr3_aa: CAGRQAGNSPLHF
cdr3_nt: TGTGCCGGTCGACAGGCCGGGAATTCACCCCTCCACTTT
clone_size: -
j_call: TRBJ1-6
d_call: -
v_call: TRBV6-1

cdr3_aa: CASSLSATDTQYF
cdr3_nt: TGTGCCAGCAGTTTATCGGCCACAGATACGCAGTATTTT
clone_size: once
j_call: TRBJ2-3
d_call: -
v_call: TRBV28

cdr3_aa: CASSVGETGELFF
cdr3_nt: TGTGCCAGCAGCGTAGGGGAGACCGGGGAGCTGTTTTTT
clone_size: -
j_call: TRBJ2-2
d_call: -
v_call: TRBV5-4

cdr3_aa: CASSRGRDLNTEAFF
cdr3_nt: TGTGCCAGCAGCCGAGGACGGGACCTGAACACTGAAGCTTTCTTT
clone_size: few
j_call: TRBJ1-1
d_call: -
v_call: TRBV6-1

cdr3_aa: CASSSSGKNTGELFF
cdr3_nt: TGCGCCAGCAGTTCTAGCGGGAAGAACACCGGGGAGCTGTTTTTT
clone_size: -
j_call: TRBJ2-2
d_call: TRBD2
v_call: TRBV5-1

cdr3_aa: CASSLDRTGGKLSGANVLTF
cdr3_nt: TGTGCCAGCAGCTTAGACCGCACAGGGGGCAAACTCTCTGGGGCCAACGTCCTGACTTTC
clone_size: -
j_call: TRBJ2-6
d_call: TRBD1
v_call: TRBV7-8

cdr3_aa: CASSQALENTEAFF
cdr3_nt: TGTGCCAGCAGCCAAGCCCTCGAAAACACTGAAGCTTTCTTT
clone_size: -
j_call: TRBJ1-1
d_call: -
v_call: TRBV4-2

cdr3_aa: CASSEGGTGGASEAFF
cdr3_nt: TGTGCCAGCAGCGAGGGGGGAACAGGGGGCGCTTCTGAAGCTTTCTTT
clone_size: -
j_call: TRBJ1-1
d_call: TRBD1
v_call: TRBV9

cdr3_aa: CSVERALSTDTQYF
cdr3_nt: TGCAGCGTTGAGCGGGCACTTAGCACAGATACGCAGTATTTT
clone_size: -
j_call: TRBJ2-3
d_call: -
v_call: TRBV29-1

cdr3_aa: CASSIGWDGYTF
cdr3_nt: TGTGCCAGTAGTATTGGGTGGGATGGCTACACCTTC
clone_size: once
j_call: TRBJ1-2
d_call: -
v_call: TRBV19

cdr3_aa: CASRTGFNQPQHF
cdr3_nt: TGTGCCAGCCGTACAGGGTTCAATCAGCCCCAGCATTTT
clone_size: -
j_call: TRBJ1-5
d_call: -
v_call: TRBV27

cdr3_aa: CAIRRTGDYGYTF
cdr3_nt: TGTGCCATCAGGAGGACAGGAGACTATGGCTACACCTTC
clone_size: -
j_call: TRBJ1-2
d_call: TRBD1
v_call: TRBV10-3

cdr3_aa: CASKERGGLGRFF
cdr3_nt: TGTGCCAGTAAAGAGCGGGGGGGTCTCGGGAGGTTCTTC
clone_size: -
j_call: TRBJ2-1
d_call: TRBD2
v_call: TRBV6-5

cdr3_aa: CATTSPTSGVAGTGELFF
cdr3_nt: TGTGCCACCACAAGCCCAACTAGCGGGGTCGCTGGGACCGGGGAGCTGTTTTTT
clone_size: medium-sized
j_call: TRBJ2-2
d_call: TRBD2
v_call: TRBV27

cdr3_aa: CASSILPTGNEQFF
cdr3_nt: TGTGCCAGTAGTATATTACCGACCGGGAATGAGCAGTTCTTC
clone_size: few
j_call: TRBJ2-1
d_call: -
v_call: TRBV19

cdr3_aa: CASSEQGQGREKLFF
cdr3_nt: TGTGCCAGCAGTGAACAGGGACAGGGAAGGGAAAAACTGTTTTTT
clone_size: -
j_call: TRBJ1-4
d_call: TRBD1
v_call: TRBV2

cdr3_aa: CATSKPGGTGANVLTF
cdr3_nt: TGTGCCACCAGCAAACCCGGTGGCACTGGGGCCAACGTCCTGACTTTC
clone_size: once
j_call: TRBJ2-6
d_call: -
v_call: TRBV15

cdr3_aa: CASSYSGGTYNEQFF
cdr3_nt: TGTGCCAGCAGTTATAGCGGGGGCACCTACAATGAGCAGTTCTTC
clone_size: once
j_call: TRBJ2-1
d_call: TRBD2
v_call: TRBV7-8

cdr3_aa: CASGLWEDNEQFF
cdr3_nt: TGTGCTAGTGGTTTGTGGGAGGACAATGAGCAGTTCTTC
clone_size: -
j_call: TRBJ2-1
d_call: -
v_call: TRBV12-5

cdr3_aa: CASSQGTGDYNEQFF
cdr3_nt: TGTGCCAGCAGCCAAGGGACAGGGGACTACAATGAGCAGTTCTTC
clone_size: -
j_call: TRBJ2-1
d_call: TRBD1
v_call: TRBV4-2

cdr3_aa: CASRPSDETFGYTF
cdr3_nt: TGTGCCAGCAGACCTTCCGACGAGACATTTGGCTACACCTTC
clone_size: -
j_call: TRBJ1-2
d_call: -
v_call: TRBV5-6

cdr3_aa: CATSRPDRYTEAFF
cdr3_nt: TGTGCCACCAGCAGACCGGACAGATACACTGAAGCTTTCTTT
clone_size: -
j_call: TRBJ1-1
d_call: -
v_call: TRBV15

cdr3_aa: CASSFQTGARNEQFF
cdr3_nt: TGTGCCAGCAGCTTTCAGACAGGGGCTAGGAATGAGCAGTTCTTC
clone_size: -
j_call: TRBJ2-1
d_call: TRBD1
v_call: TRBV5-8

cdr3_aa: CASSESRDGNTIYF
cdr3_nt: TGCGCCAGCAGTGAGTCCCGGGATGGAAACACCATATATTTT
clone_size: -
j_call: TRBJ1-3
d_call: -
v_call: TRBV10-1

cdr3_aa: CASSLSSGGNTGELFF
cdr3_nt: TGTGCCAGCAGCTTAAGTTCTGGGGGTAACACCGGGGAGCTGTTTTTT
clone_size: -
j_call: TRBJ2-2
d_call: -
v_call: TRBV7-9

cdr3_aa: CASSHIMGKNTEAFF
cdr3_nt: TGCGCCAGCAGTCATATAATGGGAAAGAACACTGAAGCTTTCTTT
clone_size: once
j_call: TRBJ1-1
d_call: -
v_call: TRBV23-1

cdr3_aa: CASSYQLGASGALHF
cdr3_nt: TGTGCCAGCAGCTACCAATTGGGGGCCTCCGGGGCCCTCCACTTT
clone_size: -
j_call: TRBJ1-6
d_call: -
v_call: TRBV7-8

cdr3_aa: CASSSMPGFGYTF
cdr3_nt: TGTGCCAGCAGCTCAATGCCGGGATTTGGCTACACCTTC
clone_size: -
j_call: TRBJ1-2
d_call: -
v_call: TRBV11-2

cdr3_aa: CASSYPAGWAKTQYF
cdr3_nt: TGTGCCAGCAGCTACCCAGCGGGGTGGGCAAAGACCCAGTACTTC
clone_size: -
j_call: TRBJ2-5
d_call: TRBD2
v_call: TRBV7-8

cdr3_aa: CASNVGATNEKLFF
cdr3_nt: TGTGCCAGCAACGTAGGAGCAACTAATGAAAAACTGTTTTTT
clone_size: once
j_call: TRBJ1-4
d_call: -
v_call: TRBV6-1

cdr3_aa: CASTTGPLMNEQFF
cdr3_nt: TGTGCCAGCACAACAGGGCCCTTAATGAATGAGCAGTTCTTC
clone_size: -
j_call: TRBJ2-1
d_call: -
v_call: TRBV6-6

cdr3_aa: CASSLVASGGLSSYNEQFF
cdr3_nt: TGTGCCAGCAGCTTAGTGGCTAGCGGGGGTCTGAGCTCCTACAATGAGCAGTTCTTC
clone_size: -
j_call: TRBJ2-1
d_call: TRBD2
v_call: TRBV7-2

cdr3_aa: CASSIGGTVREKLFF
cdr3_nt: TGTGCCAGTAGTATAGGTGGGACCGTAAGGGAAAAACTGTTTTTT
clone_size: -
j_call: TRBJ1-4
d_call: -
v_call: TRBV19

cdr3_aa: CASSLGTERRQAFF
cdr3_nt: TGTGCCAGCAGCCTCGGGACAGAAAGACGACAAGCTTTCTTT
clone_size: few
j_call: TRBJ1-1
d_call: TRBD1
v_call: TRBV11-2

cdr3_aa: CSVEFVWGREGPYGYTF
cdr3_nt: TGCAGCGTTGAATTTGTATGGGGACGGGAAGGACCTTATGGCTACACCTTC
clone_size: -
j_call: TRBJ1-2
d_call: -
v_call: TRBV29-1

cdr3_aa: CASSLRGAGTQYF
cdr3_nt: TGTGCCAGCAGCCTCCGGGGAGCTGGGACCCAGTACTTC
clone_size: -
j_call: TRBJ2-5
d_call: -
v_call: TRBV7-6

cdr3_aa: CASSTRDRGWDTGELFF
cdr3_nt: TGTGCCAGCAGTACCCGGGACAGGGGTTGGGACACCGGGGAGCTGTTTTTT
clone_size: -
j_call: TRBJ2-2
d_call: TRBD1
v_call: TRBV2

cdr3_aa: CASSLLGGRTGNTIYF
cdr3_nt: TGCGCCAGCAGCTTACTCGGGGGAAGAACTGGAAACACCATATATTTT
clone_size: -
j_call: TRBJ1-3
d_call: -
v_call: TRBV5-1

cdr3_aa: CASCSVEETQYF
cdr3_nt: TGTGCCAGCTGTAGCGTTGAAGAGACCCAGTACTTC
clone_size: -
j_call: TRBJ2-5
d_call: -
v_call: TRBV25-1

cdr3_aa: CASSETDRALYGYTF
cdr3_nt: TGTGCCAGCAGTGAGACCGACAGGGCGCTCTATGGCTACACCTTC
clone_size: -
j_call: TRBJ1-2
d_call: TRBD1
v_call: TRBV6-1

cdr3_aa: CASSPDKNYGYTF
cdr3_nt: TGTGCCAGCAGCCCGGACAAAAACTATGGCTACACCTTC
clone_size: -
j_call: TRBJ1-2
d_call: -
v_call: TRBV7-2

cdr3_aa: CASSSRKASIGNTEAFF
cdr3_nt: TGTGCCAGCAGCTCCCGGAAGGCGTCGATAGGGAACACTGAAGCTTTCTTT
clone_size: -
j_call: TRBJ1-1
d_call: -
v_call: TRBV5-6